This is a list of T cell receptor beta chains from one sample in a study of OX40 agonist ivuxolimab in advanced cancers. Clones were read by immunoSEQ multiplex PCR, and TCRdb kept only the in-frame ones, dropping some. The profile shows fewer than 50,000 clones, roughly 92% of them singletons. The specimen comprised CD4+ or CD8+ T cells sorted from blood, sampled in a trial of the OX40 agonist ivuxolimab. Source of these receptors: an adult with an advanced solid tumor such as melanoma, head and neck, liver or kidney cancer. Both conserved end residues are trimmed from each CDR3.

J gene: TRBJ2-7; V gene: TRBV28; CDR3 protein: ASSLTSGSGEQY
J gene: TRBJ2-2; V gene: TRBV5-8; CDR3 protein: ASSLGSTGELF
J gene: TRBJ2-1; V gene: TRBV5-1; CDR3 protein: ASSPLSSASSYNEQF
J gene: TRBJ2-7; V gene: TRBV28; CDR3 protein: ASSYRGRSYEQY
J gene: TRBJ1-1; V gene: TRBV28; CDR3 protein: ASSLTEGNTEAF
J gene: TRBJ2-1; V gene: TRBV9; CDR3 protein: ASSGTGYPYNEQF
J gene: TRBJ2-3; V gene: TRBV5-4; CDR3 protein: ASSRTGSGDTQY
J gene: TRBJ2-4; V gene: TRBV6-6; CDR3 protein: ASSYGQVY
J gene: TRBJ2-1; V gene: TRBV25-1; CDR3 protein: ASSAGTGTHNEQF
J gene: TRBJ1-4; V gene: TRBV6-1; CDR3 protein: ASRSIEGENEKLF
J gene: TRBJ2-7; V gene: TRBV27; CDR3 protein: ASGVLAGGYEQY
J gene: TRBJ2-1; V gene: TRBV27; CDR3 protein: ASSFGGPPYNEQF
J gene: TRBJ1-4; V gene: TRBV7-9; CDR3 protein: ASSSWGQGIEKLF
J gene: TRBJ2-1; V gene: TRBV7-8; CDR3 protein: ASSVAGTGYNEQF
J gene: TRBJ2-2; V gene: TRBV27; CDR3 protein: ASSLLSGEGGTGELF
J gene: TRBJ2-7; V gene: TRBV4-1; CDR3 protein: ASSLRDGAYEQY
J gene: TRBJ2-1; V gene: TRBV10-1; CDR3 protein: ASSDSGLAGVGYNEQF
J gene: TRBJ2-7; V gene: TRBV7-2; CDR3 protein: ASSQSGWGGEQY
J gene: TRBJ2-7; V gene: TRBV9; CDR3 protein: ASSVGTAYEQY
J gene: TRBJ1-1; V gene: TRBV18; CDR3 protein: ASSHRRGANTEAF
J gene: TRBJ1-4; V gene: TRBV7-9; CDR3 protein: ASSTSTDPGKLF
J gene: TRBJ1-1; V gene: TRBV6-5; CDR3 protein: ASSLGTATEAF
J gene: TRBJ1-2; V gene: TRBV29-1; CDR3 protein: SVETGDSYGYT
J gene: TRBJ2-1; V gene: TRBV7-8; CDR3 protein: ASSRGPMGQGPGQGSNEQF
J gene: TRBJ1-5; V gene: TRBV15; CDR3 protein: ATSRQGNQPQH
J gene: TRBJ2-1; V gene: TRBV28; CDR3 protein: ASSSQLAGDVEQF
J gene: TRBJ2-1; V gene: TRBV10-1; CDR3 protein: ASSEYREGRHEQF
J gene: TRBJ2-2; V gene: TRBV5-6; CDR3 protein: ASSAGQGNAGELF
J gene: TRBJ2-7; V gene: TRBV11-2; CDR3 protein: ASSSQAGGLRSEQY
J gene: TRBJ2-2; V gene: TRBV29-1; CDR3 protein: SVPGFTGELF
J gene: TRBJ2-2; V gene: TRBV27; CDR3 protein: ASSPLGTSGNTGELF
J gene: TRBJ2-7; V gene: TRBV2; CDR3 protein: ASSAGTGMNEQY
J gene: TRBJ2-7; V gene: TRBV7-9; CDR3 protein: ASSPAGLAGSYEQY
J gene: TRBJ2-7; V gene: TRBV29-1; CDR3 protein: SVLQASSYEQY
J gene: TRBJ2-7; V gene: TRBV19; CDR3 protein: ASSYDRVGDEQY
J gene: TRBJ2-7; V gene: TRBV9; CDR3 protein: ASSAQGYEQY
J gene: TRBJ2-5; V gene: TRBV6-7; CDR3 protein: ASSYSGGGHTETQY
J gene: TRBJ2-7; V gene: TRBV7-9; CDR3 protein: ASSLGAGRYSYEQY
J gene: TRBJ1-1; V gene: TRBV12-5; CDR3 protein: ASGFSGAEAF
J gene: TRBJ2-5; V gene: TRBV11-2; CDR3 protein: ASSLVGWAQETQY
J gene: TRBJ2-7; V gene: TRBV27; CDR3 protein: ASMGGLSYEQY